Below are 30 T cell receptor beta chains sequenced from a single sample in a study of OX40 agonist ivuxolimab in advanced cancers. Measured with immunoSEQ multiplex PCR; TCRdb has only the in-frame clones, and not every one. The data hold around 150,000 clones, with 85% to 95% observed a single time. The source material was CD4+ or CD8+ T cells sorted from blood, sampled in a trial of the OX40 agonist ivuxolimab. These receptors were collected from an adult with an advanced solid tumor such as melanoma, head and neck, liver or kidney cancer.

The gene calls are TRBV6-1 and TRBJ2-7, with D maybe TRBD1 (6 bases). The CDR3 extends over 14 amino acids. Germline values: CDR1 MNHNS, CDR2 SASEGT. Trimming took off 2 bases at V and 6 bases at J, with 14 bases between the two ends. CDR3 DNA sequence: TGTGCCAGCAGTGAAATTACGCAGGGGTCCGAGCAGTACTTC. Amino acids: CASSEITQGSEQYF.

The V and J genes are TRBV6-6 and TRBJ1-2; D gene ambiguous. This CDR3 has 15 residues. Trimming left V 0 bases short and J 5 bases short, with 13 bases between. CDR1 is MNHNY, CDR2 SVGAGI, per germline (reference sequence). The CDR3 DNA is TGTGCCAGCAGTTACTCGAGGGAAAACCCATATGGCTACACCTTC. It translates to CASSYSRENPYGYTF.

Points on this clone: Other nucleotide sequences in the sample specify the same CDR3. The chain employs TRBV7-2 and TRBJ1-2; TRBD1 might be the D (5 bases). The CDR3 is 13 amino acids. The germline V gene encodes CDR1 SGHTA and CDR2 FQGNSA. Trimming shortened V by 5 bases and J by 2 bases, and 9 bases separated the two germline ends. As DNA, the CDR3 is TGTGCCAGCAGCCCCGACAGAAACTATGGCTACACCTTC. Its protein is CASSPDRNYGYTF.

This clone came up a few times. The chain combines TRBV6-6 with TRBJ1-2; possible D gene TRBD1, 6 bases. Germline V gene data show CDR1 as MNHNY and CDR2 as SVGAGI (reference sequence). The CDR3 runs 13 residues. With 7 bases removed from V and 8 bases from J, the gap between germline ends came to 17 bases. For the CDR3, the DNA is TGTGCCAGCACCCATCACAGGGAGGAAGGCTACACCTTC. Translated: CASTHHREEGYTF.

The J gene is TRBJ2-2, the V gene TRBV19; no firm D call. The CDR3 runs 15 residues. Germline lookup yields CDR1 LNHDA and CDR2 SQIVND (reference sequence). V dropped 6 bases and J dropped 2 bases, with 13 bases sitting between them. The CDR3 nucleotides are TGTGCCAGTAGATTGTTGGGCCCCAACACCGGGGAGCTGTTTTTT. Encoded protein: CASRLLGPNTGELFF.

The chain combines TRBV7-3 with TRBJ2-7; 10 nucleotides match TRBD2. The germline CDR1 and CDR2 sequences are SGHTA and FQGTGA. Trimming took 4 bases from V and 5 from J; bases not matched to a gene: 8. The CDR3 runs to 15 residues. The CDR3 DNA sequence: TGTGCCAGCAGCTCTGCTAGCGGGAGTGGCCACGAGCAGTACTTC. Amino acid sequence: CASSSASGSGHEQYF.

V and J are TRBV5-4 and TRBJ2-5; D may be TRBD1 or TRBD2 (6 bases each). The CDR3 runs 14 residues. The germline gives CDR1 SGHNT, CDR2 YYREEE (reference sequence). V dropped 3 bases and J dropped 3 bases, with 12 bases sitting between them. CDR3 region: CASSWGGQKETQYF. The CDR3 coding sequence is TGTGCCAGCAGCTGGGGAGGACAGAAAGAGACCCAGTACTTC.

The chain joins TRBV18 to TRBJ1-1; 7 bases line up with TRBD1. The V and J ends lost 7 bases and 0 bases, in that order; junction bases with no gene match: 2. CDR3 size: 13 residues. Germline CDR1 KGHSH, CDR2 LQKENI. CDR3 region: CASLQGLNTEAFF. DNA of the CDR3: TGTGCCAGCTTACAGGGGCTGAACACTGAAGCTTTCTTT. Filled out from reference TRBV18 and TRBJ1-1, the complete variable domain reads NAGVMQNPRHLVRRRGQEARLRCSPMKGHSHVYWYRQLPEEGLKFMVYLQKENIIDESGMPKERFSAEFPKEGPSILRIQQVVRGDSAAYFCASLQGLNTEAFFGQGTRLTVV.

The V gene is TRBV4-3, the J gene TRBJ2-5, with 11 bases fitting TRBD2. The germline CDR1 and CDR2 sequences are LGHNA and YSLEER. The length of the CDR3 is 17 residues. V trimming: 0 bases; J trimming: 4 bases; junction bases outside the gene matches: 7. The CDR3 sequence: CASSQEPSGGPRETQYF. CDR3 sequence (DNA): TGCGCCAGCAGCCAAGAGCCTAGCGGGGGGCCACGAGAGACCCAGTACTTC.

This rearrangement joins TRBV6-5 to TRBJ1-1; D may be TRBD1 (5 bases). V was pared by 6 bases and J by 0 bases, with 11 bases between. Germline CDR1 and CDR2: MNHEY and SVGAGI. The CDR3 is made up of 14 amino acids. The CDR3 DNA reads as TGTGCCAGCAGGACCGACAGCCTGAACACTGAAGCTTTCTTT. Residues: CASRTDSLNTEAFF.

The count of this clone is one. The J gene is TRBJ1-4, the V gene TRBV5-4; D is perhaps TRBD1 (5 bases). V was shortened by 1 base and J by 8 bases, with 18 bases between the two germline ends. CDR1 is SGHNT and CDR2 is YYREEE in the germline V gene (reference sequence). This CDR3 spans 16 amino acids. The CDR3 sequence: CASSLRAGMGIEKLFF. The CDR3 nucleotides read TGTGCCAGCAGCTTGAGGGCAGGGATGGGGATCGAAAAACTGTTTTTT.

The DNA for the CDR3 is TGTGCCAGCACCAGGTTGCGGGCTGGGGCCAACGTCCTGACTTTC. This codes for CASTRLRAGANVLTF. The J gene is TRBJ2-6, the V gene TRBV6-1; possibly TRBD2 for D (5 bases). V lost 7 bases to trimming and J lost 2 bases, with 12 bases between them. The CDR3 sequence is 15 residues long. Per the germline V gene, CDR1 is MNHNS and CDR2 is SASEGT.

The chain combines TRBV15 with TRBJ1-1; 10 nucleotides line up with TRBD1. Germline values: CDR1 LNHNV, CDR2 YYDKDF (reference sequence). After removal of 8 bases from V and 10 bases from J, the junction contained 13 bases not matched to a gene. The CDR3 is 14 amino acids. The CDR3 region is CATRTDRGYGGAFF. The CDR3 coding sequence is TGTGCCACCCGAACGGACAGGGGGTATGGGGGAGCTTTCTTT.

The chain combines TRBV7-3 with TRBJ2-1; D possibly uses TRBD1 or TRBD2 (5 bases each). Germline V gene lookup returns CDR1 SGHTA and CDR2 FQGTGA. Deletions cut 5 bases from V and 11 bases from J, with 16 bases between. This CDR3 has 13 amino acids. The CDR3 DNA reads as TGTGCCAGCAGCGGTGGGGACCTCGATAAGCAGTTCTTC. It is translated as CASSGGDLDKQFF.

The rearrangement links TRBV7-6 to TRBJ1-4, with D maybe TRBD1 (6 bases). The CDR3 loop spans 13 amino acids. V was cut by 5 bases and J by 3 bases, with 7 bases left in between. Germline-derived CDR1 and CDR2 are SGHVS and FNYEAQ. The chain's CDR3 is CASSRGANEKLFF. The CDR3 DNA follows: TGTGCCAGCAGCAGGGGGGCTAATGAAAAACTGTTTTTT. Based on the CDR3 plus reference TRBV7-6 and TRBJ1-4, the full variable domain is GAGVSQSPRYKVTKRGQDVALRCDPISGHVSLYWYRQALGQGPEFLTYFNYEAQQDKSGLPNDRFSAERPEGSISTLTIQRTEQRDSAMYRCASSRGANEKLFFGSGTQLSVL.

The chain combines TRBV4-3 with TRBJ1-1; 10 positions match TRBD1. Looked up from germline, CDR1 is LGHNA and CDR2 is YSLEER. The CDR3 loop spans 15 amino acids. J lost 3 bases, V lost 1 base, and 2 bases had no gene match. The CDR3 sequence: CASSQVGQGHTEAFF. For the CDR3, the DNA is TGCGCCAGCAGCCAAGTGGGACAGGGGCACACTGAAGCTTTCTTT.

The V call is TRBV7-2, the J call TRBJ2-7; 8 bases agree with TRBD1. The CDR3 loop spans 16 amino acids. Losses at the gene ends were 3 bases for V and 4 bases for J; bases not matched to a gene: 11. In germline, CDR1 is SGHTA, CDR2 FQGNSA. CDR3 residues: CASSFVVQGARYEQYF. CDR3 coding DNA: TGTGCCAGCAGCTTCGTAGTGCAGGGGGCCCGTTACGAGCAGTACTTC.

The gene calls are TRBV5-6 and TRBJ1-1, with unresolved D. This CDR3 has 12 amino acids. In germline, CDR1 is SGHDT, CDR2 YYEEEE. V was cut by 4 bases and J by 7 bases, with 11 bases left in between. The CDR3 loop reads CASSPGPGEAFF. In DNA, the CDR3 is TGTGCCAGCAGCCCCGGACCAGGTGAAGCTTTCTTT. Full variable domain (missing parts from reference TRBV5-6 and TRBJ1-1): DAGVTQSPTHLIKTRGQQVTLRCSPKSGHDTVSWYQQALGQGPQFIFQYYEEEERQRGNFPDRFSGHQFPNYSSELNVNALLLGDSALYLCASSPGPGEAFFGQGTRLTVV.

V is TRBV7-9 and J is TRBJ2-3; TRBD1 might be the D (6 bases). CDR3 length: 16 residues. The V and J ends lost 3 bases and 6 bases respectively, with 19 bases between them. The germline V gene encodes CDR1 SEHNR and CDR2 FQNEAQ (reference sequence). This chain's CDR3 is CASSFGTPPPRDTQYF. The CDR3 bases are TGTGCCAGCAGCTTCGGGACACCTCCCCCCAGGGATACGCAGTATTTT.

V usage is TRBV18 and J usage is TRBJ2-2; D is undetermined. The CDR3 consists of 13 residues. With 2 bases removed from V and 7 bases from J, the gap between germline ends came to 8 bases. Per the germline V gene, CDR1 is KGHSH and CDR2 is LQKENI. The CDR3 spells CASSPKVGGELFF. As DNA, the CDR3 is TGTGCCAGCTCACCAAAGGTTGGCGGGGAGCTGTTTTTT. Full variable domain (outside the CDR3, taken from reference TRBV18 and TRBJ2-2): NAGVMQNPRHLVRRRGQEARLRCSPMKGHSHVYWYRQLPEEGLKFMVYLQKENIIDESGMPKERFSAEFPKEGPSILRIQQVVRGDSAAYFCASSPKVGGELFFGEGSRLTVL.

The rearrangement joins TRBV6-6 to TRBJ1-3; D is uncertain. Germline-derived CDR1 and CDR2 are MNHNY and SVGAGI (reference sequence). Trimming removed 5 bases at V and 1 base at J, with 9 bases between. The CDR3 extends over 14 amino acids. CDR3 sequence reads: CASSPQKSGNTIYF. As DNA, the CDR3 is TGTGCCAGCAGTCCACAGAAATCTGGAAACACCATATATTTT.

The rearrangement uses TRBV9 and TRBJ1-1; 12 bases match TRBD1. Germline CDR1 SGDLS, CDR2 YYNGEE. The CDR3 runs to 16 residues. J was trimmed by 5 bases and V by 0 bases; bases with no gene match: 5. In DNA form, the CDR3 reads TGTGCCAGCAGCGTAGGGGACAGGGGGCGGAGGACTGAAGCTTTCTTT. Translation: CASSVGDRGRRTEAFF.

The chain combines TRBV19 with TRBJ1-1; D perhaps matches TRBD1 (5 bases). In germline, CDR1 is LNHDA, CDR2 SQIVND (reference sequence). The V end was cut by 5 bases, the J end by 0 bases, with 19 bases between. The CDR3 spans 17 residues. CDR3 nucleotides: TGTGCCAGTAGTCGCCCGAGCCAAACCAGGGTGAACACTGAAGCTTTCTTT. Translating it yields CASSRPSQTRVNTEAFF.

The rearrangement uses TRBV6-5 and TRBJ2-7; no firm D call. CDR3 size: 13 residues. CDR1 MNHEY and CDR2 SVGAGI come from the germline V gene. V gave up 5 bases and J gave up 9 bases, with 17 bases separating them. This CDR3 reads CASSEALVIGQYF. The DNA of the CDR3 is TGTGCCAGCAGTGAAGCGCTCGTGATAGGGCAGTACTTC.

V is TRBV29-1 and J is TRBJ1-2; D might be TRBD1 (6 bases). The CDR3 is made up of 12 amino acids. Germline CDR1 SQVTM, CDR2 ANQGSEA. V gave up 7 bases and J gave up 0 bases, with 9 bases separating them. CDR3 DNA sequence: TGCAGCGCTGGACAGCCTAACTATGGCTACACCTTC. Its translation is CSAGQPNYGYTF.

The chain joins TRBV10-1 to TRBJ1-1; 10 positions agree with TRBD1. Trimming cost V 2 bases and J 5 bases; bases outside gene matches: 5. CDR1 and CDR2 (germline): WNHNN, SYGVQD (reference sequence). The CDR3 is made up of 15 amino acids. The CDR3 nucleotides read TGCGCCAGCAGTGAGCCGGGACAGGGGTTGACTGAAGCTTTCTTT. It yields the protein CASSEPGQGLTEAFF.

The V call is TRBV6-1, the J call TRBJ2-6, with 7 bases lining up with TRBD1. Per germline, CDR1 MNHNS and CDR2 SASEGT. The trim removed 4 bases at V and 0 bases at J, leaving 9 bases unmatched. The CDR3 totals 18 residues. This chain's CDR3 is CASSGDRVGTSGANVLTF. The CDR3 nucleotides are TGTGCCAGCAGTGGAGACAGGGTAGGAACCTCTGGGGCCAACGTCCTGACTTTC.

The gene calls are TRBV10-3 and TRBJ2-6, with 8 bases that match TRBD1. This CDR3 spans 21 amino acids. With V trimmed by 5 bases and J by 0 bases, 18 bases remained unmatched. CDR1 ENHRY and CDR2 SYGVKD come from the germline V gene. CDR3 loop: CAISTPLGQASVDSGANVLTF. As DNA, the CDR3 is TGTGCCATCAGTACGCCATTGGGACAGGCCTCGGTTGACTCTGGGGCCAACGTCCTGACTTTC.

Here the CDR3 reads CASRRAPWGSNQPQHF. The CDR3 region has the DNA TGTGCCAGCCGCCGGGCCCCCTGGGGGAGCAATCAGCCCCAGCATTTT. The chain couples TRBV28 to TRBJ1-5; possibly TRBD1 for D (5 bases). Looked up from germline, CDR1 is MDHEN and CDR2 is SYDVKM. The CDR3 spans 16 residues. Trimming shortened V by 8 bases and J by 1 base, and 18 bases separated the two germline ends.

The genes are TRBV7-2 and TRBJ1-6, with a tentative D call TRBD1 (5 bases). The CDR3 sequence is 18 residues long. With 5 bases removed from V and 0 bases from J, the gap between germline ends came to 17 bases. Germline lookup yields CDR1 SGHTA and CDR2 FQGNSA. The CDR3 protein is CASSPGTTRSSYNSPLHF. In DNA form, the CDR3 reads TGTGCCAGCAGCCCCGGGACGACCAGGAGCTCCTATAATTCACCCCTCCACTTT.